One T cell receptor (beta chain) is described in this entry. Its specificity is not known. This entry belongs to a study of radiotherapy plus CTLA-4 blockade in lung cancer. The protocol was immunoSEQ multiplex PCR, while the TCRdb copy is restricted to in-frame clones and leaves out a portion. The sample has 30,000 to 40,000 clones, over 60% seen once. V gave up 5 bases and J gave up 3 bases; unmatched junction bases: 3. The germline V gene encodes CDR1 MNHNS and CDR2 SASEGT. The CDR3 runs 15 residues. General study results and limits: In blood, early T cell clone dynamics reportedly predicted response best, together with interferon-beta.

The V call is TRBV6-1, the J call TRBJ2-2; TRBD1 matches 10 bases. The clonotype was recovered from a human donor with non-small cell lung cancer whose response to radiotherapy plus ipilimumab could not be evaluated. Sequencing was performed on peripheral blood, taken from a patient treated with radiotherapy plus ipilimumab. CDR3 DNA: TGTGCCAGCAGTACAGGACAGGGGGACACCGGGGAGCTGTTTTTT. Translation gives CASSTGQGDTGELFF.